The 31 T cell receptor beta chains reported below all come from one sample, sequenced in a study of blood T cell repertoires in COVID-19. Clones were sequenced by immunoSEQ multiplex PCR, and TCRdb holds only the in-frame ones, with some missing. The data hold fewer than 400,000 clones, with roughly 85% observed a single time. Input material: peripheral blood. The receptor set was obtained from a woman younger than 35 with acute or convalescent COVID-19.

This clone was seen only once. The chain has TRBV5-6 and TRBJ1-2, with D uncertain. The CDR3 is made up of 14 amino acids. Between the trimmed V and J ends, which lost 4 bases and 3 bases, there was a span of 13 bases. CDR1 is SGHDT and CDR2 is YYEEEE in the germline V gene. Here the CDR3 reads CASSPGEEDYGYTF. The DNA for the CDR3 is TGTGCCAGCAGCCCTGGCGAGGAGGACTATGGCTACACCTTC.

The V gene is TRBV2, the J gene TRBJ1-1; 7 positions agree with TRBD1. Germline values: CDR1 SNHLY, CDR2 FYNNEI. The CDR3 is 15 amino acids. The ends lost 3 bases at V and 4 bases at J; junction bases unmatched: 8. CDR3 in amino acids: CASSEVGQGVTEAFF. The CDR3, as DNA: TGTGCCAGCAGTGAGGTGGGGCAGGGGGTCACTGAAGCTTTCTTT.

This chain links TRBV9 with TRBJ2-1; tentatively, D is TRBD2 (5 bases). V lost 0 bases to trimming and J lost 5 bases, with 15 bases between them. CDR1 and CDR2 (germline): SGDLS, YYNGEE. The CDR3 spans 16 residues. The CDR3 loop is CASSVDPGYNDNEQFF. In nucleotides, the CDR3 is TGTGCCAGCAGCGTAGATCCGGGATATAACGACAATGAGCAGTTCTTC.

The table lists this clone with a few counts. V and J are TRBV5-5 and TRBJ1-1; no reliable D call. Germline values: CDR1 SGHKS, CDR2 YYEKEE (reference sequence). V dropped 6 bases and J dropped 1 base, with 16 bases sitting between them. CDR3 size: 15 residues. The DNA of the CDR3 is TGTGCCAGCAACTCGTTACAGTTGGGGAACACTGAAGCTTTCTTT. This encodes CASNSLQLGNTEAFF.

The chain joins TRBV3-1 (or the pseudogene TRBV3-2) to TRBJ1-1; no reliable D call. CDR3 length equals 11 residues. Germline V CDR1 and CDR2: LGHDT, YNNKEL (reference sequence). Trimming pared 1 base from V and 9 bases from J, leaving 6 bases between. The CDR3 protein is CASSQGRQAFF. For the CDR3, the DNA is TGTGCCAGCAGCCAAGGCAGGCAAGCTTTCTTT.

V usage is TRBV30 and J usage is TRBJ1-1, with unresolved D. Trimming cost V 0 bases and J 1 base, with 9 bases left between them. Germline V gene data show CDR1 as GTSNPN and CDR2 as SVGIG (reference sequence). CDR3 size: 14 residues. The CDR3 spells CAWSVLTGNTEAFF. The DNA of the CDR3 is TGTGCCTGGAGTGTCTTAACGGGGAACACTGAAGCTTTCTTT.

V gene TRBV14 combines with J gene TRBJ2-4, with 8 bases lining up with TRBD2. Per the germline V gene, CDR1 is SGHDN and CDR2 is FVKESK. CDR3 size: 16 residues. V dropped 4 bases and J dropped 5; count of bases not matched to a gene: 10. CDR3 sequence (DNA): TGTGCCAGCAGCCTCCTAAGCGGGAGTGGCCAAAACATTCAGTACTTC. It translates to CASSLLSGSGQNIQYF.

The chain uses TRBV28 and TRBJ2-7, with D perhaps matching TRBD1 (5 bases). Trimming took 5 bases from V and 3 from J, leaving 17 bases between them. The CDR3 length is 15 residues. In germline, CDR1 is MDHEN, CDR2 SYDVKM. CDR3 amino acids: CASSLDNGANYEQYF. In DNA, the CDR3 is TGTGCCAGCAGTCTGGATAATGGGGCCAACTACGAGCAGTACTTC.

This sequence joins TRBV11-2 and TRBJ2-3; 10 bases are shared with TRBD1. Germline V gives CDR1 SGHAT, CDR2 FQNNGV. The junction had 19 bases not matched to a gene; V was cut back by 4 bases and J by 6 bases. This CDR3 region has 19 residues. The CDR3 coding sequence is TGTGCCAGCAGCTCAGTCCCGGGACAGGGGTTAACGATGATGGATACGCAGTATTTT. The encoded protein is CASSSVPGQGLTMMDTQYF.

The rearrangement uses TRBV11-2 and TRBJ2-5, with D uncertain. The germline V gene has CDR1 SGHAT and CDR2 FQNNGV. Trimming removed 4 bases at V and 5 bases at J, with 14 bases between. The CDR3 has 14 amino acids. The CDR3 sequence is CASSSVFRMETQYF. CDR3 nucleotides: TGTGCCAGCAGCTCCGTCTTCAGGATGGAGACCCAGTACTTC. Supplemented by reference TRBV11-2 and TRBJ2-5, the full variable domain reads EAGVAQSPRYKIIEKRQSVAFWCNPISGHATLYWYQQILGQGPKLLIQFQNNGVVDDSQLPKDRFSAERLKGVDSTLKIQPAKLEDSAVYLCASSSVFRMETQYFGPGTRLLVL.

CDR3 sequence reads: CASSLAPGGAYEQYF. The CDR3 nucleotides are TGTGCCAGCAGCTTAGCGCCCGGGGGGGCCTACGAGCAGTACTTC. V gene TRBV11-2 combines with J gene TRBJ2-7; 8 bases line up with TRBD2. The length of the CDR3 is 15 residues. Per the germline V gene, CDR1 is SGHAT and CDR2 is FQNNGV. J was trimmed by 2 bases and V by 1 base; bases with no gene match: 4. Full variable domain (remainder filled in from reference TRBV11-2 and TRBJ2-7): EAGVAQSPRYKIIEKRQSVAFWCNPISGHATLYWYQQILGQGPKLLIQFQNNGVVDDSQLPKDRFSAERLKGVDSTLKIQPAKLEDSAVYLCASSLAPGGAYEQYFGPGTRLTVT.

The V and J genes are TRBV5-6 and TRBJ1-2, with D tentatively TRBD1 (5 bases). Germline CDR1 and CDR2: SGHDT and YYEEEE. This CDR3 has 15 residues. V lost 6 bases, J lost 8 bases, and 23 bases lay in between. The CDR3 loop is CASTLSKGFRVGYTF. As DNA, the CDR3 is TGTGCCAGCACCCTCTCTAAGGGGTTCCGAGTAGGCTACACCTTC.

Comment on this clone: The CDR3 does not close with the conserved phenylalanine or tryptophan, likely indicating a read error. The DNA is omitted, as the CDR3 cannot be located on it reliably, and the CDR3 follows TCRdb's listing. V usage is TRBV30 and J usage is TRBJ1-1; TRBD1 was called by the table and not checked on the DNA. Germline V lookup: CDR1 GTSNPN, CDR2 SVGIG (reference sequence). The CDR3 region is 16 residues in length, termini included. CDR3 loop: CAWSARDRGPPGSGSI.

V is TRBV7-8 and J is TRBJ2-3; no definite D call. CDR3 length: 19 residues. V lost 1 base, J lost 0 bases, and 20 bases lay in between. CDR1 SGHVS and CDR2 FQNEAQ come from the germline V gene. As DNA, the CDR3 is TGTGCCAGCAGCTTAGTAGTTATCCCTATCTTAAATAGCACAGATACGCAGTATTTT. This translates into CASSLVVIPILNSTDTQYF.

The chain uses TRBV28 and TRBJ2-7, with D perhaps matching TRBD2 (5 bases). The CDR3 has 14 residues. Germline lookup yields CDR1 MDHEN and CDR2 SYDVKM. The V and J ends lost 5 bases and 6 bases respectively, with 17 bases between them. The CDR3 bases are TGTGCCAGCAGTCTGTGGAGGACCTTTAGCGAGCAGTACTTC. This gives the protein CASSLWRTFSEQYF.

This clone is a singleton in its sample. The chain links TRBV18 to TRBJ1-1; unclear D gene. Trimming left V 4 bases short and J 1 base short, with 13 bases between. The germline V gene encodes CDR1 KGHSH and CDR2 LQKENI. The CDR3 consists of 15 residues. CDR3 coding DNA: TGTGCCAGCTCACTAACTATTATGGGGAACACTGAAGCTTTCTTT. Amino acid sequence: CASSLTIMGNTEAFF.

The V call is TRBV5-4, the J call TRBJ2-1; 10 positions match TRBD1. After removal of 4 bases from V and 6 bases from J, the junction contained 7 bases not matched to a gene. Germline assignment: CDR1 SGHNT and CDR2 YYREEE (reference sequence). The CDR3 sequence is 15 residues long. The CDR3 here is CASSLGTGEGNEQFF. CDR3 DNA: TGTGCCAGCAGCCTAGGGACAGGGGAGGGCAATGAGCAGTTCTTC. Supplemented by reference TRBV5-4 and TRBJ2-1, the full variable domain reads ETGVTQSPTHLIKTRGQQVTLRCSSQSGHNTVSWYQQALGQGPQFIFQYYREEENGRGNFPPRFSGLQFPNYSSELNVNALELDDSALYLCASSLGTGEGNEQFFGPGTRLTVL.

The CDR3 DNA sequence: TGTGCCAGTAGTCCCGACGGGGATCAGCCCCAGCATTTT. The encoded protein is CASSPDGDQPQHF. The V call is TRBV19, the J call TRBJ1-5, with D unresolved. Germline CDR1 and CDR2: LNHDA and SQIVND (reference sequence). V shed 5 bases and J shed 5 bases, with 10 bases lying between them. This CDR3 region has 13 residues.

This chain links TRBV19 with TRBJ1-5; D is ambiguous. This CDR3 has 14 residues. Germline values: CDR1 LNHDA, CDR2 SQIVND (reference sequence). V lost 6 bases to trimming and J lost 4 bases, with 13 bases between them. This CDR3 is CASRVAGGNQPQHF. The CDR3 bases are TGTGCCAGTAGAGTGGCAGGTGGAAATCAGCCCCAGCATTTT.

This clone was detected only once. V usage is TRBV10-1 and J usage is TRBJ1-4, with TRBD1 identical over 7 bases. Unmatched junction bases numbered 2, after V lost 5 bases and J lost 5 bases. The CDR3 loop spans 13 amino acids. Per the germline V gene, CDR1 is WNHNN and CDR2 is SYGVQD (reference sequence). CDR3 nucleotides: TGCGCCAGCAGTCGACAGGGAAATGAAAAACTGTTTTTT. This codes for CASSRQGNEKLFF.

J is TRBJ2-2 and V is TRBV9, with 7 bases that match TRBD2. In germline, CDR1 is SGDLS, CDR2 YYNGEE. CDR3 length: 17 residues. Trimming at V came to 4 bases and at J to 2 bases, leaving 11 bases not matched to a gene. CDR3: CASSPLPRDYNTGELFF. The CDR3 region has the DNA TGTGCCAGCAGCCCTCTACCTCGGGACTACAACACCGGGGAGCTGTTTTTT. The full variable domain, rest sourced from reference TRBV9 and TRBJ2-2, is DSGVTQTPKHLITATGQRVTLRCSPRSGDLSVYWYQQSLDQGLQFLIQYYNGEERAKGNILERFSAQQFPDLHSELNLSSLELGDSALYFCASSPLPRDYNTGELFFGEGSRLTVL.

J is TRBJ2-7 and V is TRBV5-6, with 8 bases fitting TRBD1. Germline CDR1 reads SGHDT; CDR2 reads YYEEEE. This CDR3 contains 13 residues. The V and J ends lost 4 bases and 5 bases, in that order; junction bases with no gene match: 5. CDR3 amino acids: CASSQGARNEQYF. The CDR3 DNA is TGTGCCAGCAGCCAGGGGGCGCGGAACGAGCAGTACTTC.

The chain combines TRBV5-6 with TRBJ1-1; maybe TRBD1 (6 bases). Germline V gene lookup returns CDR1 SGHDT and CDR2 YYEEEE. V was shortened by 3 bases and J by 2 bases, with 11 bases between the two germline ends. The CDR3 covers 14 residues. CDR3 nucleotides: TGTGCCAGCAGCTATGGACAGCCAAACACTGAAGCTTTCTTT. Its protein product is CASSYGQPNTEAFF.

The V and J genes are TRBV4-1 and TRBJ2-7, with D maybe TRBD1 (5 bases). The V end lost 0 bases, the J end lost 4 bases, and 13 bases lay between the germline ends. CDR3 size: 15 residues. Per germline, CDR1 MGHRA and CDR2 YSYEKL. This CDR3 is CASSQDDSLFYEQYF. CDR3 DNA sequence: TGCGCCAGCAGCCAAGACGACAGTCTCTTTTACGAGCAGTACTTC.

V and J are TRBV9 and TRBJ2-7; D perhaps matches TRBD2 (6 bases). Germline values: CDR1 SGDLS, CDR2 YYNGEE. The CDR3 sequence is 15 residues long. Trimming stripped 4 bases from V and 0 bases from J, with 14 bases between. Here the CDR3 reads CASSLSGAASYEQYF. In DNA, the CDR3 is TGTGCCAGCAGCCTTAGCGGCGCCGCCTCCTACGAGCAGTACTTC.

The chain uses TRBV4-1 and TRBJ2-1; TRBD2 matches at 12 bases. The CDR3 covers 22 residues. CDR1 MGHRA and CDR2 YSYEKL come from the germline V gene. J gave up 0 bases and V 3 bases, and 18 bases lay outside the gene matches. The CDR3 nucleotides are TGCGCCAGCAGCCATATACATCCGACTAGCGGGAGACCCTACCACTCCTACAATGAGCAGTTCTTC. Amino acids: CASSHIHPTSGRPYHSYNEQFF.

The chain couples TRBV15 to TRBJ1-1; TRBD1 agrees at 7 bases. The germline V gene encodes CDR1 LNHNV and CDR2 YYDKDF (reference sequence). V gave up 5 bases and J gave up 1 base; unmatched junction bases: 4. This CDR3 comprises 14 residues. The CDR3 nucleotides read TGTGCCACCAGCGCTAGACAGGGGAACACTGAAGCTTTCTTT. Residues: CATSARQGNTEAFF.

This sequence joins TRBV6-6 and TRBJ1-1; TRBD1 matches 9 bases. Germline V gene lookup returns CDR1 MNHNY and CDR2 SVGAGI (reference sequence). The CDR3 totals 15 residues. Trimming removed 6 bases from V and 4 bases from J; junction bases left unmatched: 9. CDR3 protein: CASSGTGMGGTEAFF. In DNA form, the CDR3 reads TGTGCCAGCAGCGGGACAGGGATGGGGGGCACTGAAGCTTTCTTT.

The chain employs TRBV2 and TRBJ1-4; 8 bases align to TRBD1. The CDR3 runs to 15 residues. CDR1 is SNHLY, CDR2 FYNNEI, per germline. The J segment lost 6 bases and the V segment lost 5 bases, leaving 8 bases of the junction unmatched. For the CDR3, the DNA is TGTGCCAGCAGTTATATCAGGGGGCCAGATGAAAAACTGTTTTTT. This codes for CASSYIRGPDEKLFF.

The V gene is TRBV6-4, the J gene TRBJ2-2; a possible D gene is TRBD2 (6 bases). The CDR3 totals 16 residues. CDR1 and CDR2 from the germline V gene are MRHNA and SNTAGT. V was trimmed by 5 bases and J by 5 bases, leaving 18 bases between them. Here the CDR3 DNA reads TGTGCCAGCAGTCCCCGGGAGATAGAAGGAACCGGGGAGCTGTTTTTT. Translation: CASSPREIEGTGELFF.

This chain connects TRBV5-1 to TRBJ2-5, with D uncertain. The V end lost 2 bases, the J end lost 0 bases, and 2 bases lay between the germline ends. The CDR3 extends over 12 amino acids. Germline assignment: CDR1 SGHRS and CDR2 YFSETQ. The DNA for the CDR3 is TGCGCCAGCAGCTTTAACCAAGAGACCCAGTACTTC. Translated, it gives CASSFNQETQYF.